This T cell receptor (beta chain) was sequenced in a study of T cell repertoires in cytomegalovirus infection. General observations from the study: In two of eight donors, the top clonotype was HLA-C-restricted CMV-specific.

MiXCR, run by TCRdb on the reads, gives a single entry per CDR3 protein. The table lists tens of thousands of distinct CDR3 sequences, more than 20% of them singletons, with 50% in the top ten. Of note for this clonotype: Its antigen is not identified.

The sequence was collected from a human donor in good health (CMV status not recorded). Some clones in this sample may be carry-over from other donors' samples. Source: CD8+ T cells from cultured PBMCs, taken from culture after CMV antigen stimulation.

The CDR3 is CASSLGTNEQYF. CDR3 nucleotide sequence: TGTGCCAGCAGCTTAGGGACAAACGAGCAGTACTTC. The chain is built from TRBV13 and TRBJ2-7; the D is unclear. The germline V and J ends were trimmed by 0 bases and 5 bases, with 5 bases remaining between them. The length of the CDR3 is 12 residues. CDR1 is PRHDT, CDR2 FYEKMQ, per germline (reference sequence). The full variable domain, in which reference TRBV13 and TRBJ2-7 provide the parts outside the CDR3, is AAGVIQSPRHLIKEKRETATLKCYPIPRHDTVYWYQQGPGQDPQFLISFYEKMQSDKGSIPDRFSAQQFSDYHSELNMSSLELGDSALYFCASSLGTNEQYFGPGTRLTVT.